Listed below are T cell receptor beta chains from one sample, sequenced in a study of Ad26.COV2.S vaccination and SARS-CoV-2 variants. Method: immunoSEQ multiplex PCR; TCRdb's copy keeps in-frame clones and lacks some. The sample includes some 640,000 clones, about 90% seen only once; the top ten take about 1.5%. This sample comprised peripheral blood, obtained in a trial of Ad26.COV2.S vaccine versus placebo. The receptors derive from a person between 18 and 65 years old who received the Ad26.COV2.S COVID-19 vaccine or a placebo. The CDR3 runs from the conserved cysteine through the conserved F or W. The D gene is left open where the match is weak. Clone size is not always given. Where it is, it says once, few, many or a class for expanded clones.

>TRBJ2-7|TRBD2|NA|TRBV7-9
CASSLGPGLAAGEQYF
TGTGCCAGCAGCCTAGGGCCGGGACTAGCGGCGGGGGAGCAGTACTTC
>TRBJ1-1|TRBD1|NA|TRBV11-2
CASSITDRGLIMAFF
TGTGCCAGCAGCATAACCGACAGGGGGCTTATTATGGCTTTCTTT
>TRBJ2-2|TRBD2|NA|TRBV19
CARPRRGGVVGELFF
TGTGCCCGACCCCGCCGGGGGGGGGTTGTCGGGGAGCTGTTTTTT
>TRBJ1-4|NA|NA|TRBV7-2
CASSVSRSNEKLFF
TGTGCCAGCAGCGTCTCCCGGAGTAATGAAAAACTGTTTTTT
>TRBJ2-1|NA|once|TRBV6-5
CASSPRNSYNEQFF
TGTGCCAGCAGTCCCAGGAACTCCTACAATGAGCAGTTCTTC
>TRBJ2-2|NA|few|TRBV5-1
CASSSQGGGELFF
TGCGCCAGCAGCTCCCAGGGAGGCGGGGAGCTGTTTTTT
>TRBJ2-1|NA|NA|TRBV6-5
CASRVGPEQFF
TGTGCCAGCAGGGTAGGGCCTGAGCAGTTCTTC
>TRBJ2-2|NA|few|TRBV24-1
CATSDYNTGELFF
TGTGCCACCAGTGACTATAACACCGGGGAGCTGTTTTTT
>TRBJ2-5|TRBD2|NA|TRBV7-7
CASSPRAGTSQETQYF
TGTGCTAGCAGCCCAAGAGCCGGGACTAGCCAAGAGACCCAGTACTTC
>TRBJ1-5|TRBD1|NA|TRBV7-2
CASSSGQGYSNQPQHF
TGTGCCAGCAGCTCTGGACAGGGTTATAGCAATCAGCCCCAGCATTTT
>TRBJ1-6|TRBD1|NA|TRBV7-9
CASSPGQSNSPLHF
TGTGCCAGCAGCCCGGGACAGAGTAATTCACCCCTCCACTTT
>TRBJ2-5|TRBD2|NA|TRBV7-8
CASSLVLAGSEETQYF
TGTGCCAGCAGCTTAGTTCTAGCGGGGTCGGAAGAGACCCAGTACTTC
>TRBJ1-3|TRBD1|NA|TRBV18
CASSTGTGGSGNTIYF
TGTGCCAGCTCAACCGGGACAGGGGGCTCTGGAAACACCATATATTTT
>TRBJ1-2|TRBD1|few|TRBV4-1
CASSQEGGRTGGNYGYTF
TGCGCCAGCAGCCAAGAAGGAGGAAGGACAGGGGGAAACTATGGCTACACCTTC
>TRBJ1-5|NA|NA|TRBV6-2/TRBV6-3
CASSYSGGIDSNQPQHF
TGTGCCAGCAGTTACTCGGGGGGGATCGATAGCAATCAGCCCCAGCATTTT
>TRBJ1-5|NA|NA|TRBV3-1/TRBV3-2
CASSQEAGTNQPQHF
TGTGCCAGCAGCCAAGAGGCGGGGACCAATCAGCCCCAGCATTTT
>TRBJ1-2|TRBD1|NA|TRBV9
CASSADRGTFYGYTF
TGTGCCAGCAGCGCGGACAGGGGAACCTTCTATGGCTACACCTTC